Below, 32 T cell receptor beta chains from the same sample are listed, as sequenced in a study of shared clonotypes between healthy human individuals. Sequenced by immunoSEQ multiplex PCR; TCRdb stores in-frame clones only, minus some. Here the sample spans more than 2 million clones, roughly 93% being singletons. Positively selected for CCR7, the CD45RO-negative cells used as naive CD8 cells excluded terminally differentiated effector memory CD45RA+ cells. The sequenced material came from naive CD8+ T cells from PBMCs. Receptors were obtained from a man between 18 and 35 years old in good health. Some clones in this sample may be carry-over from other donors' samples.

The chain is built from TRBV4-3 and TRBJ2-5; possibly TRBD2 for D (7 bases). Germline V gene sequence: CDR1 LGHNA, CDR2 YSLEER. Trimming took off 0 bases at V and 5 bases at J, with 13 bases between the two ends. The CDR3 runs 15 residues. For the CDR3, the DNA is TGCGCCAGCAGCCAAGATCAGGGGAGGGATGAGACCCAGTACTTC. It codes for CASSQDQGRDETQYF.

This sequence joins TRBV28 and TRBJ2-3; D possibly matches TRBD1 or TRBD2 (5 bases each). CDR3 length: 16 residues. Trimming took 5 bases from V and 0 from J, leaving 15 bases between them. Germline lookup yields CDR1 MDHEN and CDR2 SYDVKM. The CDR3 loop reads CASSLGAQPSTDTQYF. DNA for the CDR3: TGTGCCAGCAGTCTCGGGGCCCAGCCTAGCACAGATACGCAGTATTTT.

The chain employs TRBV2 and TRBJ2-7; 14 bases are a match to TRBD2. The CDR3 runs to 15 residues. CDR1 and CDR2 (germline): SNHLY, FYNNEI. The J segment lost 5 bases and the V segment lost 4 bases, leaving 4 bases of the junction unmatched. As DNA, the CDR3 is TGTGCCAGCAGTGGACTAGCGGGAGGGTTCAACGAGCAGTACTTC. Translated: CASSGLAGGFNEQYF.

This chain uses TRBV7-2 with TRBJ2-2; 9 nucleotides match TRBD1. Unmatched junction bases numbered 11, after V lost 5 bases and J lost 4 bases. Germline V gene lookup returns CDR1 SGHTA and CDR2 FQGNSA. The CDR3 extends over 17 amino acids. The CDR3 nucleotides are TGTGCCAGCAGCGCAACCGGGACAGGGTTACTCACCGGGGAGCTGTTTTTT. The encoded protein is CASSATGTGLLTGELFF.

The chain employs TRBV4-3 and TRBJ2-1; D gene uncertain. Looked up from germline, CDR1 is LGHNA and CDR2 is YSLEER. The V end was cut by 0 bases, the J end by 0 bases, with 9 bases between. The CDR3 is 16 amino acids. The CDR3 loop reads CASSQDRWSSYNEQFF. For the CDR3, the DNA is TGCGCCAGCAGCCAAGACCGCTGGAGCTCCTACAATGAGCAGTTCTTC.

The chain employs TRBV6-5 and TRBJ2-4; TRBD2 agrees at 8 bases. Germline V gene data show CDR1 as MNHEY and CDR2 as SVGAGI. Trimming cost V 2 bases and J 9 bases; bases outside gene matches: 12. This CDR3 is 16 amino acids long. In nucleotides, the CDR3 is TGTGCCAGCAGTTACCCGAAGAAGGAGGCGGGGGGCATTCAGTACTTC. It codes for CASSYPKKEAGGIQYF.

The chain combines TRBV4-3 with TRBJ1-5, with D uncertain. Germline V gene sequence: CDR1 LGHNA, CDR2 YSLEER. The CDR3 consists of 14 residues. With 4 bases removed from V and 2 bases from J, the gap between germline ends came to 9 bases. CDR3 residues: CASSLSEGNQPQHF. Written as DNA, the CDR3 is TGCGCCAGCAGCCTGTCTGAGGGCAATCAGCCCCAGCATTTT.

J is TRBJ2-5 and V is TRBV19, with D possibly matching TRBD2 (5 bases). The CDR3 is made up of 16 amino acids. Germline CDR1 and CDR2: LNHDA and SQIVND (reference sequence). V was shortened by 5 bases and J by 1 base, with 17 bases between the two germline ends. Here the CDR3 DNA reads TGTGCCAGTAGTCCGTGGACTCAAAACATCCAAGAGACCCAGTACTTC. It encodes CASSPWTQNIQETQYF.

Only one count was recorded for this clone. The chain joins TRBV6-1 to TRBJ2-1; 10 bases agree with TRBD1. The junction had 12 bases not matched to a gene; V was cut back by 2 bases and J by 8 bases. Germline V gives CDR1 MNHNS, CDR2 SASEGT. CDR3 length: 17 amino acids. CDR3 bases: TGTGCCAGCAGTGAATGGGTCCGACAGGGGGCTAAAGATGAGCAGTTCTTC. Encoded protein: CASSEWVRQGAKDEQFF.

This chain uses TRBV29-1 with TRBJ2-7, with 10 bases fitting TRBD1. CDR3 length equals 13 residues. Germline-derived CDR1 and CDR2 are SQVTM and ANQGSEA. Trimming at V came to 5 bases and at J to 3 bases, leaving 4 bases not matched to a gene. The CDR3 bases are TGCAGCGTTCGGGACAGGGGACACTACGAGCAGTACTTC. The encoded protein is CSVRDRGHYEQYF.

This chain links TRBV7-9 with TRBJ2-7; D call uncertain. The V end lost 5 bases, the J end lost 6 bases, and 17 bases lay between the germline ends. The germline CDR1 and CDR2 sequences are SEHNR and FQNEAQ (reference sequence). The CDR3 contains 14 residues. The CDR3 sequence: CASSTADRRIEQYF. CDR3 DNA sequence: TGTGCCAGCAGCACTGCCGACCGTCGTATCGAGCAGTACTTC.

For this clone: Different DNA sequences within this sample yield the same CDR3. V usage is TRBV4-1 and J usage is TRBJ2-7; TRBD1 is a possible D gene (5 bases). This CDR3 contains 13 residues. In germline, CDR1 is MGHRA, CDR2 YSYEKL. V was clipped by 4 bases and J by 2 bases, with 9 bases between them. The chain's CDR3 is CASSPTVTYEQYF. As DNA, the CDR3 is TGCGCCAGCAGCCCGACAGTTACCTACGAGCAGTACTTC.

The V and J genes are TRBV7-2 and TRBJ2-3; 9 bases line up with TRBD2. V lost 4 bases and J lost 3; bases outside the gene matches: 5. This CDR3 region has 15 residues. Germline CDR1 reads SGHTA; CDR2 reads FQGNSA. The CDR3 bases are TGTGCCAGCAGCTCCGATAGCGGGAGAACAGATACGCAGTATTTT. Translated: CASSSDSGRTDTQYF.

The chain is built from TRBV25-1 and TRBJ1-3, with unresolved D. V was clipped by 2 bases and J by 2 bases, with 19 bases between them. The germline gives CDR1 MGHDK, CDR2 SYGVNS. The CDR3 is 18 residues long. The CDR3 protein is CASSERKGRSSTGNTIYF. In DNA form, the CDR3 reads TGTGCCAGCAGTGAAAGGAAGGGCCGTTCCTCGACTGGAAACACCATATATTTT.

On this clone: Other nucleotide sequences in the sample specify the same CDR3. The chain carries TRBV7-9 and TRBJ2-7, with D perhaps given as TRBD1 or TRBD2 (5 bases each). V shed 1 base and J shed 4 bases, with 8 bases lying between them. This CDR3 is built from 13 residues. Germline V CDR1 and CDR2: SEHNR, FQNEAQ (reference sequence). In nucleotides, the CDR3 is TGTGCCAGCAGCTTAGTTGGGGGATACGAGCAGTACTTC. Amino acid sequence: CASSLVGGYEQYF. Supplemented by reference TRBV7-9 and TRBJ2-7, the full variable domain reads DTGVSQNPRHKITKRGQNVTFRCDPISEHNRLYWYRQTLGQGPEFLTYFQNEAQLEKSRLLSDRFSAERPKGSFSTLEIQRTEQGDSAMYLCASSLVGGYEQYFGPGTRLTVT.

The gene calls are TRBV28 and TRBJ2-1, with TRBD2 matching over 10 bases. The CDR3 spans 15 residues. Trimming cost V 3 bases and J 9 bases; bases outside gene matches: 8. Germline assignment: CDR1 MDHEN and CDR2 SYDVKM. The CDR3 DNA sequence: TGTGCCAGCAGTTTGGTAGCGGGGGGTCCCCGTGAGCAGTTCTTC. Protein product: CASSLVAGGPREQFF.

The chain has TRBV7-9 and TRBJ2-7; the D gene could be TRBD1 or TRBD2 (5 bases each). Germline lookup yields CDR1 SEHNR and CDR2 FQNEAQ (reference sequence). The CDR3 has 15 residues. Trimming took 0 bases from V and 3 from J, leaving 12 bases between them. The CDR3 is CASSLAPRDLYEQYF. The CDR3 DNA follows: TGTGCCAGCAGCTTAGCCCCCAGGGACCTCTACGAGCAGTACTTC.

Remarks on this clone: Other DNA sequences within the sample encode an identical CDR3. V gene TRBV7-9 combines with J gene TRBJ2-2; D ambiguous. The CDR3 is 12 amino acids. Germline lookup yields CDR1 SEHNR and CDR2 FQNEAQ (reference sequence). Between the trimmed V and J ends, which lost 1 base and 6 bases, there was a span of 3 bases. The CDR3 is CASSLGSGELFF. The CDR3 bases are TGTGCCAGCAGCTTAGGTTCCGGGGAGCTGTTTTTT.

The V gene is TRBV11-2, the J gene TRBJ2-7, with D unclear. The CDR3 has 12 amino acids. Germline values: CDR1 SGHAT, CDR2 FQNNGV. Deletions cut 7 bases from V and 2 bases from J, with 9 bases between. The CDR3 coding sequence is TGTGCCAGCACCCAAAGCGCCTACGAGCAGTACTTC. The encoded protein is CASTQSAYEQYF.

The chain has TRBV9 and TRBJ2-1, with 7 bases fitting TRBD2. This CDR3 is 15 amino acids long. Germline values: CDR1 SGDLS, CDR2 YYNGEE. Trimming removed 3 bases from V and 0 bases from J; junction bases left unmatched: 3. Here the CDR3 DNA reads TGTGCCAGCAGCGACCGGGACTACTCCTACAATGAGCAGTTCTTC. It yields the protein CASSDRDYSYNEQFF.

On this clone: A junction end diverges from the germline sequence, so it may reflect a read error. V usage is TRBV7-9 and J usage is TRBJ1-1; D is uncertain. The germline CDR1 and CDR2 sequences are SEHNR and FQNEAQ (reference sequence). The CDR3 runs to 12 residues. The CDR3 reads CASSIAVDEAFF. In DNA form, the CDR3 reads TGTGCCAGCAGCATAGCCGTAGATGAAGCTTTCTTT.

The rearrangement links TRBV7-3 to TRBJ2-2; D is unresolved. The CDR3 extends over 16 amino acids. Germline CDR1 and CDR2: SGHTA and FQGTGA. V lost 0 bases to trimming and J lost 3 bases, with 11 bases between them. CDR3 nucleotide sequence: TGTGCCAGCAGCTTAACGGCCGGGCCCTACACCGGGGAGCTGTTTTTT. It is translated as CASSLTAGPYTGELFF.

The rearrangement uses TRBV6-1 and TRBJ1-3; D is uncertain. Trimming pared 1 base from V and 5 bases from J, leaving 12 bases between. The CDR3 spans 15 residues. CDR1 is MNHNS, CDR2 SASEGT, per germline. The CDR3 bases are TGTGCCAGCAGTGAAGACGTAGGCCCGAGAAACACCATATATTTT. Its protein is CASSEDVGPRNTIYF.

This clone was seen just once. The CDR3 region is CASSYGPAHSYEQYF. The CDR3 DNA sequence: TGTGCCAGCAGTTACGGGCCGGCGCACTCCTACGAGCAGTACTTC. The chain is built from TRBV6-5 and TRBJ2-7; unclear D gene. V gave up 2 bases and J gave up 0 bases, with 11 bases separating them. The CDR3 consists of 15 residues. Germline-derived CDR1 and CDR2 are MNHEY and SVGAGI.

The chain is built from TRBV5-1 and TRBJ2-7, with TRBD2 matching 13 bases. Trimming took 4 bases from V and 2 from J; bases not matched to a gene: 9. This CDR3 spans 17 amino acids. Germline V gene sequence: CDR1 SGHRS, CDR2 YFSETQ. CDR3 bases: TGCGCCAGCAGCCTGGGACTCGGGACTAGCGGGACCTACGAGCAGTACTTC. This codes for CASSLGLGTSGTYEQYF.

The chain recombines TRBV18 with TRBJ1-1, with D possibly matching TRBD1 (5 bases). This CDR3 is 14 amino acids long. V was pared by 4 bases and J by 1 base, with 10 bases between. CDR1 is KGHSH, CDR2 LQKENI, per germline. CDR3 coding DNA: TGTGCCAGCTCACTACCGGGGGGGAACACTGAAGCTTTCTTT. Amino acids: CASSLPGGNTEAFF.

The chain has TRBV9 and TRBJ1-2; D is uncertain. Germline CDR1 is SGDLS and CDR2 is YYNGEE. The CDR3 length is 15 residues. The V gene lost 3 bases and the J gene lost 2 bases, with 14 bases spanning the gap. The CDR3 sequence is CASSAGVQRNYGYTF. The DNA for the CDR3 is TGTGCCAGCAGCGCCGGGGTCCAGAGAAACTATGGCTACACCTTC.

The chain couples TRBV9 to TRBJ2-2, with TRBD1 identical over 12 bases. V lost 3 bases and J lost 9; bases outside the gene matches: 3. This CDR3 region has 14 residues. Germline loops: CDR1 SGDLS, CDR2 YYNGEE. The CDR3 DNA sequence: TGTGCCAGCAGCGCGGGACAGGGGGCTCGGGAGCTGTTTTTT. Amino acids: CASSAGQGARELFF.

CDR3 DNA sequence: TGTGCCAGCAGTTCCCTACCGGGACAGTTGAACACTGAAGCTTTCTTT. Encoded protein: CASSSLPGQLNTEAFF. The gene calls are TRBV27 and TRBJ1-1; the match to TRBD1 covers 7 bases. V dropped 4 bases and J dropped 0; count of bases not matched to a gene: 8. Germline V gene sequence: CDR1 MNHEY, CDR2 SMNVEV (reference sequence). The CDR3 has 16 residues.

V is TRBV28 and J is TRBJ2-1; no clear D. The CDR3 is 14 amino acids. V lost 2 bases and J 7 bases, leaving 12 bases between the germline ends. The V gene's germline CDR1 is MDHEN and CDR2 SYDVKM. CDR3 residues: CASSLVDLSNEQFF. The DNA for the CDR3 is TGTGCCAGCAGTTTAGTAGACCTTTCGAATGAGCAGTTCTTC. Together with reference TRBV28 and TRBJ2-1, the CDR3 gives the full variable domain: DVKVTQSSRYLVKRTGEKVFLECVQDMDHENMFWYRQDPGLGLRLIYFSYDVKMKEKGDIPEGYSVSREKKERFSLILESASTNQTSMYLCASSLVDLSNEQFFGPGTRLTVL.

The chain has TRBV12-5 and TRBJ2-7; 8 bases agree with TRBD2. The CDR3 consists of 14 residues. Unmatched junction bases numbered 6, after V lost 5 bases and J lost 3 bases. Per the germline V gene, CDR1 is LGHNT and CDR2 is FRNRAP. The CDR3 DNA sequence: TGTGCTAGTGGTGAGCGGGAGCAAGTCTACGAGCAGTACTTC. Encoded protein: CASGEREQVYEQYF. Filled out from reference TRBV12-5 and TRBJ2-7, the complete variable domain reads DARVTQTPRHKVTEMGQEVTMRCQPILGHNTVFWYRQTMMQGLELLAYFRNRAPLDDSGMPKDRFSAEMPDATLATLKIQPSEPRDSAVYFCASGEREQVYEQYFGPGTRLTVT.

V gene TRBV11-2 combines with J gene TRBJ2-2; 7 bases agree with TRBD1. The length of the CDR3 is 14 residues. Trimming at V came to 1 base and at J to 7 bases, leaving 3 bases not matched to a gene. Germline CDR1 SGHAT, CDR2 FQNNGV. CDR3 sequence reads: CASSLGQGVGELFF. CDR3 coding DNA: TGTGCCAGCAGCTTAGGGCAGGGGGTCGGGGAGCTGTTTTTT.